This TCR beta chain was profiled in a study of cytomegalovirus exposure and HLA in healthy donors. A multiplex PCR was run with 60 Vbeta primers and 13 Jbeta primers. Assay used: immunoSEQ multiplex PCR; TCRdb lists only in-frame clones, some missing. The sample has 300,000 or so clones; 84% are singletons. Study-level results: Cytomegalovirus association was listed for 150 to 200 TCR beta chains. On later analysis, the bulk of CMV-associated TCR beta chains appeared to be HLA-restricted. Within an earlier analysis, most TCR beta V segments proved productive either about 87% or about 30% of the time.

This clone was recorded once. Its target is not known. CDR1 and CDR2 from the germline V gene are SGDLS and YYNGEE. CDR3 length equals 15 residues. The V end was cut by 3 bases, the J end by 2 bases, with 13 bases between. The chain couples TRBV9 to TRBJ2-3; D is possibly TRBD2 (6 bases). The receptor comes from a woman in her 40s in good health and CMV-seropositive. Material: PBMCs. CDR3 nucleotides: TGTGCCAGCAGCGCCGTCGGGGGTCTCACAGATACGCAGTATTTT. As protein: CASSAVGGLTDTQYF.